The 16 T cell receptor beta chains listed next were all sequenced from one sample in a study of cytomegalovirus exposure and HLA in healthy donors. Primers: 60 Vbeta forward and 13 Jbeta reverse. Data came from immunoSEQ multiplex PCR; TCRdb stores just in-frame clones and leaves some out. The sample records some 140,000 clones, 80% being singletons. The sample comprised PBMCs. Source of these receptors: a man aged 30-40 years in good health and CMV-seropositive.

The chain is built from TRBV5-4 and TRBJ1-2, with D uncertain. The CDR3 runs 15 residues. Trimming left V 0 bases short and J 3 bases short, with 12 bases between. Germline CDR1 is SGHNT and CDR2 is YYREEE (reference sequence). The DNA of the CDR3 is TGTGCCAGCAGCTTGGAGAGCGGCGGGGACTATGGCTACACCTTC. Translation: CASSLESGGDYGYTF. Filled out from reference TRBV5-4 and TRBJ1-2, the complete variable domain reads ETGVTQSPTHLIKTRGQQVTLRCSSQSGHNTVSWYQQALGQGPQFIFQYYREEENGRGNFPPRFSGLQFPNYSSELNVNALELDDSALYLCASSLESGGDYGYTFGSGTRLTVV.

The chain has TRBV18 and TRBJ2-3; D might be TRBD2 (5 bases). The CDR3 has 14 amino acids. The V end was cut by 4 bases, the J end by 1 base, with 9 bases between. Germline assignment: CDR1 KGHSH and CDR2 LQKENI. Here the CDR3 reads CASSHLRGTDTQYF. In DNA form, the CDR3 reads TGTGCCAGCTCACATCTGCGGGGCACAGATACGCAGTATTTT.

The chain recombines TRBV7-8 with TRBJ2-3; 7 nucleotides line up with TRBD1. V trimming: 10 bases; J trimming: 6 bases; junction bases outside the gene matches: 7. This CDR3 region has 12 residues. Per the germline V gene, CDR1 is SGHVS and CDR2 is FQNEAQ. The CDR3 bases are TGTGCCACGGGACAGACAAGGGATACGCAGTATTTT. Translating it yields CATGQTRDTQYF.

The chain links TRBV5-1 to TRBJ2-1; TRBD2 matches 7 bases. Germline V lookup: CDR1 SGHRS, CDR2 YFSETQ. This CDR3 has 14 amino acids. V was clipped by 1 base and J by 9 bases; unmatched bases: 7. The chain's CDR3 is CASSLLAGDGEQFF. As DNA, the CDR3 is TGCGCCAGCAGCTTGTTGGCGGGAGATGGTGAGCAGTTCTTC.

This chain links TRBV29-1 with TRBJ2-1; TRBD1 might be the D (6 bases). The CDR3 is made up of 15 amino acids. CDR1 is SQVTM and CDR2 is ANQGSEA in the germline V gene. Trimming took 3 bases from V and 4 from J, leaving 16 bases between them. The CDR3 region is CSVDLNRDPYNEQFF. The CDR3 bases are TGCAGCGTTGACCTCAACAGGGACCCTTACAATGAGCAGTTCTTC.

The chain employs TRBV7-9 and TRBJ2-1, with D perhaps matching TRBD2 (5 bases). The CDR3 length is 18 residues. Per the germline V gene, CDR1 is SEHNR and CDR2 is FQNEAQ (reference sequence). Trimming stripped 6 bases from V and 4 bases from J, with 25 bases between. The CDR3 region is CASRPSPRLAHRYNEQFF. The DNA for the CDR3 is TGTGCCAGCAGGCCGAGTCCCCGGCTAGCCCACCGGTACAATGAGCAGTTCTTC.

The chain recombines TRBV9 with TRBJ1-2; D ambiguous. V was clipped by 5 bases and J by 8 bases, with 13 bases between them. This CDR3 is 12 amino acids long. Germline V gene sequence: CDR1 SGDLS, CDR2 YYNGEE. This CDR3 is CASSVNPGGYTF. DNA of the CDR3: TGTGCCAGCAGTGTGAATCCGGGGGGCTACACCTTC.

The genes are TRBV7-2 and TRBJ2-7; a possible D gene is TRBD1 (6 bases). V lost 3 bases and J 3 bases, leaving 9 bases between the germline ends. The CDR3 is made up of 13 amino acids. Germline V CDR1 and CDR2: SGHTA, FQGNSA. The CDR3: CASSFYRDYEQYF. The CDR3 DNA follows: TGTGCCAGCAGCTTTTACAGGGACTACGAGCAGTACTTC.

The rearrangement uses TRBV7-6 and TRBJ2-5, with 10 bases aligning to TRBD2. Germline-derived CDR1 and CDR2 are SGHVS and FNYEAQ. J lost 4 bases, V lost 5 bases, and 10 bases had no gene match. The CDR3 extends over 16 amino acids. In DNA form, the CDR3 reads TGTGCCAGCAGCGCTCGTGCTAGCGGGAGATCAGAGACCCAGTACTTC. Its translation: CASSARASGRSETQYF. Full variable domain (remainder filled in from reference TRBV7-6 and TRBJ2-5): GAGVSQSPRYKVTKRGQDVALRCDPISGHVSLYWYRQALGQGPEFLTYFNYEAQQDKSGLPNDRFSAERPEGSISTLTIQRTEQRDSAMYRCASSARASGRSETQYFGPGTRLLVL.

The rearrangement uses TRBV7-2 and TRBJ2-7, with D possibly being TRBD1 (6 bases). The V gene's germline CDR1 is SGHTA and CDR2 FQGNSA. The V and J ends lost 2 bases and 2 bases respectively, with 13 bases between them. The CDR3 contains 15 residues. CDR3 in DNA: TGTGCCAGCAGCTTAAGGACAGAGAGGACCTACGAGCAGTACTTC. It specifies CASSLRTERTYEQYF.

V is TRBV28 and J is TRBJ2-7; 9 nucleotides align to TRBD2. CDR1 and CDR2 (germline): MDHEN, SYDVKM. This CDR3 contains 17 residues. V lost 7 bases, J lost 2 bases, and 15 bases stayed unmatched. CDR3 sequence reads: CASKIDLAGVFPYEQYF. The CDR3 bases are TGTGCCAGCAAGATCGACTTAGCGGGAGTGTTCCCCTACGAGCAGTACTTC.

This clone showed up just once. The rearrangement uses TRBV11-3 and TRBJ2-7; TRBD1 matches at 7 bases. This CDR3 is built from 14 residues. Unmatched junction bases numbered 7, after V lost 4 bases and J lost 4 bases. CDR1 SGHNT and CDR2 YENEEA come from the germline V gene. CDR3 DNA: TGTGCCAGCAGCTCACCGGACAGGCCATACGAGCAGTACTTC. This translates into CASSSPDRPYEQYF.

The chain employs TRBV13 and TRBJ2-1, with D possibly TRBD2 on 6 matching bases. CDR1 and CDR2 from the germline V gene are PRHDT and FYEKMQ (reference sequence). The CDR3 totals 14 residues. Trimming pared 3 bases from V and 5 bases from J, leaving 11 bases between. CDR3 sequence reads: CASSLWGEDNEQFF. The CDR3 nucleotides read TGTGCCAGCAGCTTGTGGGGGGAAGACAATGAGCAGTTCTTC.

There are many counts of this clone. The chain links TRBV7-9 to TRBJ2-1; 8 bases map to TRBD2. Germline CDR1 and CDR2: SEHNR and FQNEAQ (reference sequence). V lost 5 bases and J lost 6; bases outside the gene matches: 9. The length of the CDR3 is 15 residues. CDR3 coding DNA: TGTGCCAGCAGCCCGGAGCGGGGGCGAGGCAATGAGCAGTTCTTC. Translating it yields CASSPERGRGNEQFF.

V usage is TRBV6-1 and J usage is TRBJ2-5; weak D call: TRBD1 (6 bases). V shed 6 bases and J shed 2 bases, with 13 bases lying between them. The germline V gene has CDR1 MNHNS and CDR2 SASEGT. The CDR3 consists of 14 residues. The CDR3 sequence: CASRDRLGQETQYF. CDR3 DNA sequence: TGTGCCAGCAGGGACAGACTCGGACAAGAGACCCAGTACTTC.

The genes are TRBV9 and TRBJ2-7; the match to TRBD1 covers 11 bases. The V and J ends lost 4 bases and 9 bases, in that order; junction bases with no gene match: 9. The CDR3 totals 14 residues. Germline V gives CDR1 SGDLS, CDR2 YYNGEE. The CDR3 is CASSLGTGGRGQYF. The CDR3 nucleotides read TGTGCCAGCAGCCTAGGGACAGGGGGAAGAGGGCAGTACTTC.